The 10 T cell receptor beta chains given below trace back to one sample, sequenced in a study of OX40 agonist ivuxolimab in advanced cancers. The table came from immunoSEQ multiplex PCR; TCRdb's copy has only in-frame clones and leaves some out. The sample shows some 25,000 clones, just over 85% of them seen only once. The material was CD4+ or CD8+ T cells sorted from blood, obtained in a trial of the OX40 agonist ivuxolimab. The receptors were sampled from an adult with an advanced solid tumor such as melanoma, head and neck, liver or kidney cancer.

The chain carries TRBV4-3 and TRBJ2-5; 9 bases are shared with TRBD1. The CDR3 spans 15 residues. Germline values: CDR1 LGHNA, CDR2 YSLEER. V was pared by 0 bases and J by 7 bases, with 6 bases of the junction left unmatched. The CDR3: CASSQDTGGRATQYF. CDR3 bases: TGCGCCAGCAGCCAAGATACAGGGGGCAGGGCGACCCAGTACTTC.

The sample holds one count of this clone. This chain joins TRBV6-1 and TRBJ2-3, with D hard to call. Germline V gene lookup returns CDR1 MNHNS and CDR2 SASEGT. The CDR3 covers 16 residues. The V end lost 2 bases, the J end lost 1 base, and 13 bases lay between the germline ends. In DNA form, the CDR3 reads TGTGCCAGCAGTGAACTTCTTCCTCCGGGCACAGATACGCAGTATTTT. Encoded protein: CASSELLPPGTDTQYF.

The chain recombines TRBV6-5 with TRBJ1-2; no firm D call. V dropped 2 bases and J dropped 4 bases, with 2 bases sitting between them. The CDR3 sequence is 11 residues long. CDR1 is MNHEY and CDR2 is SVGAGI in the germline V gene. The CDR3 region has the DNA TGTGCCAGCAGTTACGGCTATGGCTACACCTTC. Translated: CASSYGYGYTF.

The chain recombines TRBV4-3 with TRBJ1-1, with a tentative D call TRBD1 (6 bases). V gave up 4 bases and J gave up 1 base, with 16 bases separating them. In germline, CDR1 is LGHNA, CDR2 YSLEER. The CDR3 has 16 residues. The CDR3 DNA is TGCGCCAGCAGCCTCGATAGCGGGGGCCCGAACACTGAAGCTTTCTTT. This translates into CASSLDSGGPNTEAFF.

This rearrangement joins TRBV15 to TRBJ2-5; D call uncertain. This CDR3 contains 12 residues. The germline V gene has CDR1 LNHNV and CDR2 YYDKDF (reference sequence). V was shortened by 5 bases and J by 1 base, with 5 bases between the two germline ends. The CDR3 region has the DNA TGTGCCACCAGCGGTGTCCAAGAGACCCAGTACTTC. Encoded protein: CATSGVQETQYF. The full variable domain, completed using reference TRBV15 and TRBJ2-5, is DAMVIQNPRYQVTQFGKPVTLSCSQTLNHNVMYWYQQKSSQAPKLLFHYYDKDFNNEADTPDNFQSRRPNTSFCFLDIRSPGLGDTAMYLCATSGVQETQYFGPGTRLLVL.

This chain connects TRBV15 to TRBJ1-5, with D uncertain. The CDR3 has 14 amino acids. V was trimmed by 1 base and J by 4 bases, leaving 8 bases between them. CDR1 LNHNV and CDR2 YYDKDF come from the germline V gene (reference sequence). The CDR3 is CATSRVRGNQPQHF. CDR3 nucleotides: TGTGCCACCAGCAGAGTACGTGGGAATCAGCCCCAGCATTTT. The variable domain in full, with the rest retrieved from reference TRBV15 and TRBJ1-5, is DAMVIQNPRYQVTQFGKPVTLSCSQTLNHNVMYWYQQKSSQAPKLLFHYYDKDFNNEADTPDNFQSRRPNTSFCFLDIRSPGLGDTAMYLCATSRVRGNQPQHFGDGTRLSIL.

The chain joins TRBV5-4 to TRBJ2-3; D gene ambiguous. Trimming pared 3 bases from V and 4 bases from J, leaving 18 bases between. CDR1 and CDR2 (germline): SGHNT, YYREEE (reference sequence). The CDR3 has 16 amino acids. CDR3: CASSYQPVPSADTQYF. The CDR3 nucleotides read TGTGCCAGCAGCTATCAACCGGTCCCATCGGCAGATACGCAGTATTTT.

This chain links TRBV10-3 with TRBJ2-7; 10 bases align to TRBD1. Trimming took 6 bases from V and 6 from J; bases not matched to a gene: 5. The CDR3 runs to 13 residues. CDR1 ENHRY and CDR2 SYGVKD come from the germline V gene. For the CDR3, the DNA is TGTGCCATCAGGCCGGGACAGGGGTCCGAGCAGTACTTC. It codes for CAIRPGQGSEQYF.

This CDR3 is CASSLDSATTLFYQPQHF. The CDR3, as DNA: TGTGCCAGCAGCTTAGACTCAGCGACAACACTCTTCTATCAGCCCCAGCATTTT. The chain links TRBV11-2 to TRBJ1-5; D is uncertain. Germline lookup yields CDR1 SGHAT and CDR2 FQNNGV. V was pared by 0 bases and J by 5 bases, with 20 bases between. The CDR3 is made up of 18 amino acids.

The rearrangement links TRBV27 to TRBJ2-1; 9 nucleotides agree with TRBD2. Trimming at V came to 1 base and at J to 4 bases, leaving 8 bases not matched to a gene. The CDR3 is made up of 17 amino acids. The germline V gene encodes CDR1 MNHEY and CDR2 SMNVEV (reference sequence). DNA of the CDR3: TGTGCCAGCAGTTTATGGGTAGCGGGGGTGACATACAATGAGCAGTTCTTC. Amino acid sequence: CASSLWVAGVTYNEQFF.